This T cell receptor beta chain was observed in a study of T-cell memory formation after mild COVID-19. In the study overall: Across donors, TCR clusters were largely donor specific.

Germline assignment: CDR1 MDHEN and CDR2 SYDVKM. V was cut by 4 bases and J by 1 base, with 15 bases left in between. This CDR3 has 16 amino acids. Overall study findings and caveats: The study found contracting CD4+ clones mainly in CM and EM and contracting CD8+ clones in EMRA. Memory cells collected pre-infection included some clones that later responded, suggesting cross-reactive memory joined.

TCR alpha and TCR beta cDNA libraries carrying sample barcodes and UMIs came from 5'RACE with constant-segment primers. MiXCR was run by TCRdb on the 5' RACE reads, yielding one entry per CDR3 protein. The profile shows fewer than 350,000 distinct CDR3 sequences, approximately 15% of them singletons. Remarks on this clonotype: Its target is unknown.

The TCR comes from a man in his late teens or twenties who had mild COVID-19 (a few samples of this study predate the infection). Cell type and time point are not known. V is TRBV28 and J is TRBJ2-3; D tentatively reads TRBD1 or TRBD2 (5 bases each). Sequencing was carried out using PBMCs or a T cell subset sorted from them (not recorded which). CDR3 nucleotides: TGTGCCAGCAGTTCCATCCGGGACGGGGGCACAGATACGCAGTATTTT. Translating gives CASSSIRDGGTDTQYF.